Listed below are T cell receptor beta chains from one sample, sequenced in a study of T cells in localized non-small cell lung cancer. Generated by immunoSEQ multiplex PCR, the TCRdb table keeps only in-frame clones and is missing some. The sample carries some 25,000 clones, roughly 80% recorded once. Sequenced here: peripheral blood, sampled before any cancer treatment. The receptors shown here come from a man aged 40 to 69 with stage III squamous cell lung carcinoma. CDR3s include the opening cysteine and the closing phenylalanine or tryptophan. A D gene is named only where the DNA matches it firmly. Clone size is not always given. Where it is, it says once, few, many or a class for expanded clones.

d_call,v_call,clone_size,j_call,cdr3_nt,cdr3_aa
.,TRBV11-2,.,TRBJ2-6,TGTGCCAGCAGCAGCCCCTGGACCTTGGACGTCCTGACTTTC,CASSSPWTLDVLTF
TRBD1,TRBV27,.,TRBJ2-7,TGTGCCAGCAGTACATCTACAGGGGGCTACGAGCAGTACTTC,CASSTSTGGYEQYF
TRBD1,TRBV19,.,TRBJ1-1,TGTGCCAGTAGTCCGGGACAGGAAATAACTGAAGCTTTCTTT,CASSPGQEITEAFF
TRBD1,TRBV28,.,TRBJ2-2,TGTGCCAGCGCCCGGGACAGGTATAACACCGGGGAGCTGTTTTTT,CASARDRYNTGELFF
TRBD1,TRBV11-3,.,TRBJ1-1,TGTGCCAGCAGCAACTCTGTGGGGACAGGGGCTTCCCGAGCTTTCTTT,CASSNSVGTGASRAFF
.,TRBV9,medium-sized,TRBJ1-5,TGTGCCAGCAGCGTAGATGGGAGCAATCAGCCCCAGCATTTT,CASSVDGSNQPQHF
.,TRBV11-3,.,TRBJ1-1,TGTGCCAGCAGCTTAGACCGACTATCAGAAGCTTTCTTT,CASSLDRLSEAFF
.,TRBV27,.,TRBJ2-7,TGTGCCAGCAGTTGGGGGGCTTCGTCCTACGAGCAGTACTTC,CASSWGASSYEQYF
.,TRBV6-1,.,TRBJ1-1,TGTGCCAGCATAAAAACAGCGAACACTGAAGCTTTCTTT,CASIKTANTEAFF
.,TRBV30,.,TRBJ2-3,TGTGCCTGGACCAGGGGAGATACGCAGTATTTT,CAWTRGDTQYF
TRBD2,TRBV6-5,.,TRBJ2-5,TGTGCCAGCACAACCCCAGGGAGGGTGACGGCCCAGTACTTC,CASTTPGRVTAQYF
.,TRBV9,.,TRBJ1-6,TGTGCCAGCACCCTCCAGCGAACCCTCCACTTT,CASTLQRTLHF
TRBD1,TRBV29-1,once,TRBJ2-1,TGCAGCGTTAGTAGGGCTGGGACAGCTTTCAATGAGCAGTTCTTC,CSVSRAGTAFNEQFF
.,TRBV6-1,.,TRBJ1-5,TGTGCCAGCAGTGAACGGTACGAAGTTCCAACCCCCCATCAGCCCCAGCATTTT,CASSERYEVPTPHQPQHF
.,TRBV5-1,.,TRBJ1-1,TGCGCCAGCAGCTCGGAAGGGGACAAAGCTTTCTTT,CASSSEGDKAFF
.,TRBV6-5,.,TRBJ1-1,TGTGCCAGCAGATCAGGGGTGAACACTGAAGCTTTCTTT,CASRSGVNTEAFF
.,TRBV6-1,.,TRBJ1-2,TGTGCCAGCAGTGAAGGACGGAGCAATGGCTACACCTTC,CASSEGRSNGYTF
.,TRBV7-9,.,TRBJ1-1,TGTGCCAGCAGCCCCCCACCCCGTCCAGTCGACACTGAAGCTTTCTTT,CASSPPPRPVDTEAFF
.,TRBV11-1,.,TRBJ2-3,TGTGCCAGCACACGCGGGCGAGGGTCAGATACGCAGTATTTT,CASTRGRGSDTQYF
TRBD2,TRBV27,.,TRBJ2-7,TGTGCCAGCAGACGCGGACTAGCGGGAGACGAGCAGTACTTC,CASRRGLAGDEQYF
.,TRBV5-8,.,TRBJ2-1,TGTGCCAGCAGCTTGAGGGGAAGCTCCTACAATGAGCAGTTCTTC,CASSLRGSSYNEQFF
.,TRBV7-3,.,TRBJ2-2,TGTGCCAGCAGCCTAGGCCACTCGAACACCGGGGAGCTGTTTTTT,CASSLGHSNTGELFF
.,TRBV29-1,.,TRBJ2-2,TGCAGCGTTGGCTCGTCGTACACCGGGGAGCTGTTTTTT,CSVGSSYTGELFF
TRBD2,TRBV5-1,.,TRBJ2-1,TGCGCCAGCCTAGCGGGGGCCGGGGATGAGCAGTTCTTC,CASLAGAGDEQFF
.,TRBV5-1,.,TRBJ2-3,TGCGCCAGCAGCTTCATCGGGGGAGTTACTAGCACAGATACGCAGTATTTT,CASSFIGGVTSTDTQYF
.,TRBV5-1,.,TRBJ2-2,TGCGCCAGCAGCTTGGTAAAGGGTACCGGGGAGCTGTTTTTT,CASSLVKGTGELFF
TRBD1,TRBV28,.,TRBJ1-1,TGTGCCAGCAGTCCTGGGACAGGGGGCCGGACTGAAGCTTTCTTT,CASSPGTGGRTEAFF
TRBD1,TRBV6-5,.,TRBJ1-1,TGTGCCAGCAGTTACTCAGGGGGCTTCCAAGCTTTCTTT,CASSYSGGFQAFF
.,TRBV6-6,.,TRBJ2-6,TGTGCCAGCAACCTACAGGCGGCTGGGGCCAACGTCCTGACTTTC,CASNLQAAGANVLTF
.,TRBV30,.,TRBJ2-7,TGTGCCTGGAGTGTACCCGGCACCGGCGAGCAGTACTTC,CAWSVPGTGEQYF
TRBD2,TRBV28,.,TRBJ2-7,TGTGCCAGCAGCCCAGGAGCGGGAGAGTGGTACGAGCAGTACTTC,CASSPGAGEWYEQYF
.,TRBV6-1,few,TRBJ1-1,TGTGCCAGCAGGCGACAGGTTAACACTGAAGCTTTCTTT,CASRRQVNTEAFF
.,TRBV6-5,.,TRBJ2-3,TGTGCCAGCAGCCCCCAGGGAACCGAGGGAGATACGCAGTATTTT,CASSPQGTEGDTQYF
.,TRBV6-1,few,TRBJ1-2,TGTGCCAGCAGTGGCCCCGGGAAGGGTAACTATGGCTACACCTTC,CASSGPGKGNYGYTF
TRBD1,TRBV5-6,.,TRBJ1-1,TGTGCCAGCAGCAAGCAGGGGGACACTGAAGCTTTCTTT,CASSKQGDTEAFF
.,TRBV7-3,.,TRBJ1-1,TGTGCCAGCAGCCTCGATAAGAACACTGAAGCTTTCTTT,CASSLDKNTEAFF
.,TRBV2,.,TRBJ2-2,TGTGCCAGCAGGGAAAACAGGGATTTCGGGGAGCTGTTTTTT,CASRENRDFGELFF